This T cell receptor beta chain was documented in a study of blood T cell repertoires in COVID-19. Data came from immunoSEQ multiplex PCR; TCRdb stores just in-frame clones and leaves some out. The table has some 350,000 clones, around nine tenths seen once. The V gene end was trimmed by 5 bases and the J gene end by 3 bases; junction bases not matched to a gene: 8. The CDR3 runs to 15 residues. CDR1 and CDR2 from the germline V gene are MNHEY and SVGAGI. The receptor was isolated from a woman aged 65 to 85 with COVID-19, enrolled during active disease. Sequencing was performed on peripheral blood. The chain joins TRBV6-5 to TRBJ2-7; 9 bases align to TRBD1. CDR3 in amino acids: CASSPYRTGDYEQYF. The CDR3 region has the DNA TGTGCCAGCAGTCCCTACCGGACAGGGGACTACGAGCAGTACTTC.